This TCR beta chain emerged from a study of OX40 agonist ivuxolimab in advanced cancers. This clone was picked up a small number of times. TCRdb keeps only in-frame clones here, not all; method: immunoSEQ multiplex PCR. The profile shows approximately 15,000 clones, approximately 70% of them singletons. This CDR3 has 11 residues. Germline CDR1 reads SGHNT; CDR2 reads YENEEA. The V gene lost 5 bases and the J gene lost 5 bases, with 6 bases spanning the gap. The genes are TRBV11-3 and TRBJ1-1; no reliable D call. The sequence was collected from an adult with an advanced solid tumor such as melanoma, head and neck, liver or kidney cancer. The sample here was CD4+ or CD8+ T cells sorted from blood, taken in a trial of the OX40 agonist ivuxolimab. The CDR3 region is CASSTRTEAFF. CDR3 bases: TGTGCCAGCAGCACGCGAACTGAAGCTTTCTTT. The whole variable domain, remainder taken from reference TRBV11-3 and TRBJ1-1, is EAGVVQSPRYKIIEKKQPVAFWCNPISGHNTLYWYLQNLGQGPELLIRYENEEAVDDSQLPKDRFSAERLKGVDSTLKIQPAELGDSAVYLCASSTRTEAFFGQGTRLTVV.